This entry describes one TCR beta chain. Its antigen is unidentified. This entry is derived from a study of post-analysis software for immune sequencing data. The overall study: The disease courses covered relapsing-remitting, secondary progressive and progressive-relapsing multiple sclerosis.

Findings and caveats of the study: With TRBV5-6, TRBV5-1 and TRBV20-1 included, roughly five TRBV segments were more frequent in patients than in controls. Under the F measure, samples that were prepared in one batch clustered strongly together.

Trimming pared 5 bases from V and 4 bases from J, leaving 15 bases between. CDR1 is SQVTM and CDR2 is ANQGSEA in the germline V gene. This CDR3 contains 13 residues. TCR beta cDNA libraries had unique molecular identifiers. When roughly 0.9 to 10 million T cells were used, they gave a few hundred thousand cDNA molecules. Via MiXCR, TCRdb re-called the PCR reads, giving one row per CDR3 protein. The table shows fewer than 700,000 distinct CDR3 sequences, with 40% to 50% occurring only once. The V and J genes are TRBV29-1 and TRBJ2-7; TRBD1 is a possible D gene (6 bases). Sequenced input: blood. This clonotype was sampled from a girl aged 5-17 years with multiple sclerosis. CDR3 sequence (DNA): TGCAGCGTTCAGGTGTCGGGGACATACGAGCAGTACTTC. It encodes CSVQVSGTYEQYF.